The sequence of this T cell receptor beta chain was determined in a study of blood T cell repertoires in COVID-19. Study summary: Sites across the United States, Italy and Spain contributed samples from acute and convalescent COVID-19. T cells, B-cell-depleted T cells, or PBMCs supplied cDNA or gDNA.

Source study methods: Reference gene primers were amplified, and this amplification served to estimate nucleated cell counts. Repertoires were generated with immunoSEQ multiplex PCR, while TCRdb's copy carries only in-frame clones and drops some. V, J and clone size derive from that table, while D and trimming were established from the DNA sequence. This table holds 450,000 to 600,000 clones, around 90% found once. V was clipped by 5 bases and J by 6 bases, with 23 bases between them. Germline lookup yields CDR1 SGHVS and CDR2 FQNEAQ. There are 17 residues in the CDR3. Before being deemed recovered, Cohort 3 donors had two negative PCRs, clearance, or symptom resolution.

This rearrangement joins TRBV7-8 to TRBJ2-4; D may be TRBD1 (6 bases). The clonotype comes from a woman aged 18-35 years who had recovered from COVID-19. Sequenced sample: PBMCs or T cells enriched from blood (not recorded which). The CDR3 sequence is CASSPRPRGPVANIQYF. CDR3 nucleotide sequence: TGTGCCAGCAGCCCACGGCCCAGGGGTCCCGTCGCAAACATTCAGTACTTC.